This T cell receptor beta chain was retrieved from a study of T cells in localized non-small cell lung cancer. Concerning this clone itself: Antigen: not known.

Measured with immunoSEQ multiplex PCR; TCRdb has only the in-frame clones, and not every one. The sample has around 140,000 clones; around 90% are singletons. Notes on the study in general: In adjacent lung, a median roughly 60 of the top 100 tumor clones were found.

The CDR3 runs 17 residues. V shed 1 base and J shed 0 bases, with 16 bases lying between them. The germline CDR1 and CDR2 sequences are SGHVS and FNYEAQ. The genes are TRBV7-6 and TRBJ2-7; the D gene could be TRBD1 or TRBD2 (6 bases each). The sample in question was peripheral blood, obtained before any cancer treatment. The TCR sequence derives from a female donor aged 60 or older with stage I lung adenocarcinoma. CDR3 bases: TGTGCCAGCAGCTTAGGGGCCGGGGGCTCAAGCTCCTACGAGCAGTACTTC. Its translation is CASSLGAGGSSSYEQYF.